The 15 T cell receptor beta chains below all came from one sample that was sequenced in a study of post-analysis software for immune sequencing data. Study results and caveats: TRBV5-6, TRBV5-1 and TRBV20-1 belonged to a set of five TRBV segments that were more frequent in patients than controls.

Unique molecular identifiers tagged the TCR beta cDNA libraries. TCRdb reanalysed the PCR reads using MiXCR and keeps one entry per CDR3 protein. The sample yields about 460,000 distinct CDR3 sequences, under 55% seen once. Antigens of these TCRs are unknown. The sample comprised blood. The receptors stem from a girl aged 5-17 years with multiple sclerosis.

The chain is built from TRBV29-1 and TRBJ1-2, with 7 bases matching TRBD1. Germline loops: CDR1 SQVTM, CDR2 ANQGSEA. There are 13 residues in the CDR3. V was clipped by 6 bases and J by 3 bases; unmatched bases: 7. CDR3 coding DNA: TGCAGCGTCCGGGGGGGACAGCACTATGGCTACACCTTC. Its translation: CSVRGGQHYGYTF. The whole variable domain, remainder taken from reference TRBV29-1 and TRBJ1-2, is SAVISQKPSRDICQRGTSLTIQCQVDSQVTMMFWYRQQPGQSLTLIATANQGSEATYESGFVIDKFPISRPNLTFSTLTVSNMSPEDSSIYLCSVRGGQHYGYTFGSGTRLTVV.

The table lists this clonotype with a few counts. V and J are TRBV20-1 and TRBJ2-1; D call uncertain. CDR3 length: 15 residues. Germline V lookup: CDR1 DFQATT, CDR2 SNEGSKA (reference sequence). V was trimmed by 0 bases and J by 5 bases, leaving 14 bases between them. As DNA, the CDR3 is TGCAGTGCTAGAGAAAGTCCAGCTATAAACAATGAGCAGTTCTTC. Translating it yields CSARESPAINNEQFF.

This chain joins TRBV5-1 and TRBJ2-7; D is uncertain. V was pared by 1 base and J by 2 bases, with 10 bases between. CDR3 length equals 14 residues. The germline V gene encodes CDR1 SGHRS and CDR2 YFSETQ. The CDR3 bases are TGCGCCAGCAGCTTGAGCGTAGATCCCTACGAGCAGTACTTC. Protein product: CASSLSVDPYEQYF.

J is TRBJ1-2 and V is TRBV29-1; D is unclear. This CDR3 comprises 12 residues. Germline CDR1 reads SQVTM; CDR2 reads ANQGSEA. V shed 3 bases and J shed 4 bases, with 9 bases lying between them. The CDR3 nucleotides are TGCAGCGTTGACGGCAGTCCCTATGGCTACACCTTC. Amino acid sequence: CSVDGSPYGYTF.

For the CDR3, the DNA is TGTGCCAGCAGCTCCTCGGGACTGATGACTTCTGAAGCTTTCTTT. The encoded protein is CASSSSGLMTSEAFF. This chain joins TRBV5-4 and TRBJ1-1; D perhaps matches TRBD1 (5 bases). The V end lost 3 bases, the J end lost 6 bases, and 18 bases lay between the germline ends. The germline gives CDR1 SGHNT, CDR2 YYREEE (reference sequence). The CDR3 is 15 amino acids.

This clonotype appeared a few times. The J gene is TRBJ2-1, the V gene TRBV20-1, with D unclear. This CDR3 is 16 amino acids long. Trimming removed 0 bases from V and 3 bases from J, with 15 bases in between. From germline, CDR1 is DFQATT and CDR2 SNEGSKA (reference sequence). CDR3 coding DNA: TGCAGTGCTAGAGATCGGCCCTCGGTGTACTACAATGAGCAGTTCTTC. This translates into CSARDRPSVYYNEQFF.

The rearrangement joins TRBV5-1 to TRBJ2-4; 7 bases agree with TRBD1. Looked up from germline, CDR1 is SGHRS and CDR2 is YFSETQ. Trimming removed 8 bases from V and 6 bases from J; junction bases left unmatched: 8. The CDR3 sequence is 13 residues long. CDR3 in amino acids: CARQGVDGNIQYF. In DNA, the CDR3 is TGCGCCAGGCAGGGGGTCGATGGAAACATTCAGTACTTC.

The chain has TRBV20-1 and TRBJ2-1; no firm D call. Germline lookup yields CDR1 DFQATT and CDR2 SNEGSKA (reference sequence). The CDR3 loop spans 14 amino acids. V gave up 7 bases and J gave up 0 bases, with 13 bases separating them. The CDR3 DNA follows: TGCAGTGTCCGTAGGTTGAGCTCCTACAATGAGCAGTTCTTC. Translation gives CSVRRLSSYNEQFF.

J is TRBJ2-1 and V is TRBV2; the match to TRBD2 covers 7 bases. The CDR3 is 15 residues long. Germline-derived CDR1 and CDR2 are SNHLY and FYNNEI. The J segment lost 4 bases and the V segment lost 4 bases, leaving 7 bases of the junction unmatched. The CDR3: CASSARLAAYNEQFF. The DNA for the CDR3 is TGTGCCAGCAGTGCCCGGCTAGCGGCATACAATGAGCAGTTCTTC.

The CDR3 reads CASSSKTKDSSSYNEQYF. The CDR3 region has the DNA TGTGCCAGCAGTTCTAAGACTAAGGACAGCAGCTCCTACAATGAGCAGTACTTC. The chain uses TRBV6-5 and TRBJ2-1, with D possibly matching TRBD1 (6 bases). The DNA end favors TRBJ2-7, so the J call may be wrong. CDR1 is MNHEY and CDR2 is SVGAGI in the germline V gene. This CDR3 comprises 18 residues.

The chain couples TRBV6-5 to TRBJ2-3; tentative D call: TRBD2 (5 bases). The CDR3 length is 15 residues. CDR1 and CDR2 (germline): MNHEY, SVGAGI. V lost 5 bases and J lost 1, with 13 bases in between. In DNA, the CDR3 is TGTGCCAGCAGTCGAGGGATCCCTGGCACAGATACGCAGTATTTT. Residues: CASSRGIPGTDTQYF.

The chain combines TRBV9 with TRBJ2-5; tentatively, D is TRBD2 (6 bases). Germline V gene lookup returns CDR1 SGDLS and CDR2 YYNGEE. V lost 0 bases to trimming and J lost 1 base, with 22 bases between them. The CDR3 spans 19 residues. The DNA of the CDR3 is TGTGCCAGCAGCGTAGCTCCCCTCGGGAGCGGAATATTCCAAGAGACCCAGTACTTC. Its translation is CASSVAPLGSGIFQETQYF.

This clonotype was seen a handful of times. CDR3 loop: CASSPLRQGAVHEQFF. The DNA of the CDR3 is TGTGCCAGCAGCCCCCTGCGCCAGGGGGCTGTGCATGAGCAGTTCTTC. V gene TRBV7-9 combines with J gene TRBJ2-1; the match to TRBD1 covers 8 bases. CDR1 is SEHNR and CDR2 is FQNEAQ in the germline V gene (reference sequence). The CDR3 is 16 amino acids. The J segment lost 8 bases and the V segment lost 5 bases, leaving 14 bases of the junction unmatched.

In this sample, this clonotype turned up once. This chain connects TRBV5-1 to TRBJ2-1; TRBD1 might be the D (5 bases). Between the trimmed V and J ends, which lost 0 bases and 0 bases, there was a span of 10 bases. CDR1 is SGHRS and CDR2 is YFSETQ in the germline V gene. This CDR3 has 16 residues. DNA of the CDR3: TGCGCCAGCAGCTTGGCCGGACACCTCTCCTACAATGAGCAGTTCTTC. Amino acid sequence: CASSLAGHLSYNEQFF.

This clonotype has more than one count but fewer than ten. The chain is built from TRBV5-1 and TRBJ1-6; the D gene is possibly TRBD1 (5 bases). Germline CDR1 is SGHRS and CDR2 is YFSETQ. This CDR3 has 15 residues. The V and J ends lost 3 bases and 7 bases respectively, with 14 bases between them. CDR3 nucleotides: TGCGCCAGCAGCTACCTGACCGGGGGGAATTCACCCCTCCACTTT. Translating gives CASSYLTGGNSPLHF.